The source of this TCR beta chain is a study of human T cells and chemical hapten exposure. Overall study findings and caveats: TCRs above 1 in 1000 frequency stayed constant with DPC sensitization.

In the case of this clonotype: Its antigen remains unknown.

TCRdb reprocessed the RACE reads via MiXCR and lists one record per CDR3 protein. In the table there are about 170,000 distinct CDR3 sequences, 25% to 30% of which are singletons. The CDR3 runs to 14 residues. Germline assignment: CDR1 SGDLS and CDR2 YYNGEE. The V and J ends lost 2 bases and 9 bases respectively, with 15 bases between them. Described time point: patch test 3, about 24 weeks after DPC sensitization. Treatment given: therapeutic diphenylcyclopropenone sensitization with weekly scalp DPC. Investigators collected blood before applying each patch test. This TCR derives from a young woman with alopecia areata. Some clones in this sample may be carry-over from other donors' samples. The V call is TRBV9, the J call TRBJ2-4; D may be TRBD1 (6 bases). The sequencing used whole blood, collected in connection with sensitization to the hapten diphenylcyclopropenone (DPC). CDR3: CASSVGDTSGIQYF. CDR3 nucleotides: TGTGCCAGCAGCGTTGGGGACACGTCCGGCATTCAGTACTTC.